Below, 13 T cell receptor beta chains from the same sample are listed, as sequenced in a study of blood T cells in healthy people across ages. Primers used in a second PCR of roughly 6 to 12 cycles were a sample-barcoded 5' primer and a J-beta primer mix. TCRdb ran MiXCR on the 5' RACE reads and lists one entry per CDR3 protein. Seen here are approximately 800,000 distinct CDR3 sequences, about 53% observed once, and the top ten hold about 42%. Material for sequencing was blood. The receptors stem from a man aged 80 or over in good health.

This clonotype was seen a few times. The CDR3 region is CASSAGTGGYNEQFF. The CDR3 DNA sequence: TGTGCCAGCAGCGCTGGGACGGGGGGCTACAATGAGCAGTTCTTC. This rearrangement joins TRBV9 to TRBJ2-1; 7 bases align to TRBD2. V trimming: 3 bases; J trimming: 3 bases; junction bases outside the gene matches: 6. Germline V gene lookup returns CDR1 SGDLS and CDR2 YYNGEE. The CDR3 consists of 15 residues. The full variable domain, rest sourced from reference TRBV9 and TRBJ2-1, is DSGVTQTPKHLITATGQRVTLRCSPRSGDLSVYWYQQSLDQGLQFLIQYYNGEERAKGNILERFSAQQFPDLHSELNLSSLELGDSALYFCASSAGTGGYNEQFFGPGTRLTVL.

The chain combines TRBV5-1 with TRBJ2-3; 16 bases align to TRBD2. There are 18 residues in the CDR3. With V trimmed by 4 bases and J by 4 bases, 9 bases remained unmatched. Germline CDR1 reads SGHRS; CDR2 reads YFSETQ. CDR3 sequence reads: CASSPGLAGGPTADTQYF. The CDR3, as DNA: TGCGCCAGCAGCCCGGGACTAGCGGGAGGGCCGACGGCAGATACGCAGTATTTT.

The CDR3 sequence: CASSPRTGVAKNIQYF. The CDR3 DNA follows: TGTGCCAGCAGCCCGAGGACAGGGGTAGCCAAAAACATTCAGTACTTC. The chain couples TRBV3-1 to TRBJ2-4; TRBD1 matches 9 bases. Germline values: CDR1 LGHDT, CDR2 YNNKEL (reference sequence). With 4 bases clipped from V and 0 bases from J, the junction kept 4 bases outside the gene matches. The CDR3 totals 16 residues.

This clonotype was seen only a few times. This chain links TRBV7-9 with TRBJ1-2; D ambiguous. Germline loops: CDR1 SEHNR, CDR2 FQNEAQ (reference sequence). The length of the CDR3 is 15 residues. The ends were cut back, 0 bases at V and 4 bases at J, with 12 bases in the middle. In DNA form, the CDR3 reads TGTGCCAGCAGCTTAGCGCAGGCAGGCGGCTATGGCTACACCTTC. Encoded protein: CASSLAQAGGYGYTF.

Comments on this clonotype: A much more abundant neighbour one base away suggests this may be a read error. This rearrangement joins TRBV11-2 to TRBJ2-7, with D possibly TRBD1 on 5 matching bases. Trimming removed 5 bases from V and 7 bases from J, with 15 bases in between. The CDR3 has 13 amino acids. From germline, CDR1 is SGHAT and CDR2 FQNNGV. CDR3: CASSATPGNEQYF. As DNA, the CDR3 is TGTGCCAGCAGCGCGACCCCAGGGAATGAGCAGTACTTC.

The rearrangement uses TRBV6-2 or TRBV6-3 and TRBJ2-3; 7 bases agree with TRBD2. Germline lookup yields CDR1 MNHEY and CDR2 SVGEGT. Trimming removed 0 bases from V and 1 base from J; junction bases left unmatched: 10. The CDR3 sequence is 18 residues long. For the CDR3, the DNA is TGTGCCAGCAGTTACTCGACGTCTGGGAGGGCCGGCACAGATACGCAGTATTTT. Its protein product is CASSYSTSGRAGTDTQYF.

This clonotype appeared a few times. The chain joins TRBV7-6 to TRBJ2-4; maybe TRBD2 (6 bases). The DNA end favors TRBJ2-7, so the J call may be wrong. The CDR3 totals 14 residues. CDR1 is SGHVS, CDR2 FNYEAQ, per germline. In nucleotides, the CDR3 is TGTGCCAGCAGCTCGAGTGGTAGCGGCTACGAGCAGTACTTC. It yields the protein CASSSSGSGYEQYF.

This clonotype was observed a handful of times. The chain recombines TRBV5-1 with TRBJ2-3; D unresolved. Trimming took 6 bases from V and 0 from J, leaving 8 bases between them. The V gene's germline CDR1 is SGHRS and CDR2 YFSETQ. The CDR3 covers 13 residues. As DNA, the CDR3 is TGCGCCAGCATCCACCCTAGCACAGATACGCAGTATTTT. Its translation: CASIHPSTDTQYF.

The V gene is TRBV9, the J gene TRBJ1-4; D not resolved. Germline V gene data show CDR1 as SGDLS and CDR2 as YYNGEE. CDR3 size: 15 residues. With 2 bases removed from V and 8 bases from J, the gap between germline ends came to 16 bases. The CDR3 sequence is CASSVAARGWEKLFF. DNA of the CDR3: TGTGCCAGCAGCGTCGCCGCCCGCGGATGGGAAAAACTGTTTTTT.

This clonotype has only a few counts. This CDR3 is CAISGGTGPYEQFF. The CDR3, as DNA: TGTGCCATCAGTGGTGGGACAGGGCCCTATGAGCAGTTCTTC. The chain carries TRBV10-3 and TRBJ2-1, with 9 nucleotides matching TRBD1. The V gene's germline CDR1 is ENHRY and CDR2 SYGVKD. Losses at the gene ends were 4 bases for V and 8 bases for J; bases not matched to a gene: 6. This CDR3 is 14 amino acids long.

A few counts support this clonotype. The chain uses TRBV20-1 and TRBJ2-5; 9 bases fit TRBD2. The CDR3 spans 16 residues. With V trimmed by 2 bases and J by 11 bases, 18 bases remained unmatched. Germline CDR1 reads DFQATT; CDR2 reads SNEGSKA (reference sequence). Written as DNA, the CDR3 is TGCAGTGCTAGATCTCCGGTGACTAGCGGATACAATGAGCAGTACTTC. This codes for CSARSPVTSGYNEQYF.

V is TRBV2 and J is TRBJ2-7, with 10 bases aligning to TRBD2. With 7 bases clipped from V and 1 base from J, the junction kept 7 bases outside the gene matches. This CDR3 contains 15 residues. Germline CDR1 is SNHLY and CDR2 is FYNNEI. CDR3 sequence reads: CASIRTSGPSYEQYF. The CDR3 nucleotides are TGTGCCAGCATACGGACTAGCGGTCCGTCCTACGAGCAGTACTTC.

This clonotype occurred once. J is TRBJ2-2 and V is TRBV2; D ambiguous. V dropped 8 bases and J dropped 14 bases, with 12 bases sitting between them. CDR3 size: 10 residues. Germline CDR1 reads SNHLY; CDR2 reads FYNNEI. The CDR3 is CASADRILFF. In DNA form, the CDR3 reads TGTGCCAGCGCGGACCGAATTCTGTTTTTT.